This T cell receptor (beta chain) was identified during a study of graft-versus-host responses after intestinal transplantation. The V and J ends lost 5 bases and 0 bases respectively, with 18 bases between them. The germline V gene encodes CDR1 SGHKS and CDR2 YYEKEE (reference sequence). This CDR3 comprises 16 residues. This clone has just a few counts. Its antigen is currently unknown. The protocol was immunoSEQ multiplex PCR, while the TCRdb copy is restricted to in-frame clones and leaves out a portion. The sample records approximately 88,000 clones, over 90% being singletons. This clonotype was sampled from a human donor who was the organ donor for an intestinal transplant. Sequencing used unstimulated CD4+ T cells sorted from spleen or lymph node cells, obtained before transplant. The chain carries TRBV5-5 and TRBJ2-7, with a possible D match to TRBD2 (6 bases). CDR3 DNA: TGTGCCAGCAGTTACCTTATTCGGGGGACCTCCTACGAGCAGTACTTC. This gives the protein CASSYLIRGTSYEQYF.